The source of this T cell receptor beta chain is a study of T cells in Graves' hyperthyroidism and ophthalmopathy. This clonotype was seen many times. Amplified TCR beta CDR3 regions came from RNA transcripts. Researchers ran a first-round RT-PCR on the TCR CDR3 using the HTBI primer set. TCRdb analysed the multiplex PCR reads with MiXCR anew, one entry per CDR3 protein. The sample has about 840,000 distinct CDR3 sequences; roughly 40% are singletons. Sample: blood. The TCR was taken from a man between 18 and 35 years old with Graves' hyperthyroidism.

The CDR3 loop reads CASSQETGTGEQYF. DNA of the CDR3: TGTGCCAGCAGCCAAGAGACCGGGACAGGTGAGCAGTACTTC. The genes are TRBV4-2 and TRBJ2-7, with 8 bases fitting TRBD1. Germline V lookup: CDR1 LGHNA, CDR2 YNFKEQ. CDR3 size: 14 residues. Germline trimming cut 0 bases from V and 7 bases from J; bases unmatched to any gene: 5.